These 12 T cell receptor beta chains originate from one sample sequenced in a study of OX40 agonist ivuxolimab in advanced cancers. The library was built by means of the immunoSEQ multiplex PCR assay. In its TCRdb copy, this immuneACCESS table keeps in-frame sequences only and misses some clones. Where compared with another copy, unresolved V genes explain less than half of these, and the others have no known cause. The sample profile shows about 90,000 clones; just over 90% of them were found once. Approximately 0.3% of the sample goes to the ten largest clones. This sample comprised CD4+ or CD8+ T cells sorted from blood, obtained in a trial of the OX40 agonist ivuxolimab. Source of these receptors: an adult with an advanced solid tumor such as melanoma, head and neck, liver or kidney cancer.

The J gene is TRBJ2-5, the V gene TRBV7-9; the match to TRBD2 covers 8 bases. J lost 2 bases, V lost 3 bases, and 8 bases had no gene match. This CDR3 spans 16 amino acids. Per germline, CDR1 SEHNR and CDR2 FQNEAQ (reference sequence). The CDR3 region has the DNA TGTGCCAGCAGCTTTGGGGGGACTAGTCTGCAAGAGACCCAGTACTTC. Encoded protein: CASSFGGTSLQETQYF.

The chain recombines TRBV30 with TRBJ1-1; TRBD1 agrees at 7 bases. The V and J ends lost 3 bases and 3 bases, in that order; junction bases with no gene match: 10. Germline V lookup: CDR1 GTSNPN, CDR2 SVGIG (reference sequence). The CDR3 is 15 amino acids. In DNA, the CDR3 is TGTGCCTGGAGCTCACTGGGACAGATGGACACTGAAGCTTTCTTT. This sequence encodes CAWSSLGQMDTEAFF.

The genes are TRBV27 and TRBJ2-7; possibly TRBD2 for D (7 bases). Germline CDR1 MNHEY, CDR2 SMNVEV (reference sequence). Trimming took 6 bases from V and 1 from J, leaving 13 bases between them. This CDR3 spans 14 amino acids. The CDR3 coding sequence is TGTGCCAGCAGAAGGGAGGGGGTGTCCTACGAGCAGTACTTC. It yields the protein CASRREGVSYEQYF.

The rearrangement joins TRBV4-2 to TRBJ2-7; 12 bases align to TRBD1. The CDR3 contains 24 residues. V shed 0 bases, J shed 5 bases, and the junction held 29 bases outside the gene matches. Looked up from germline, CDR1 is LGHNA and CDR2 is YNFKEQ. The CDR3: CASSQDSPGQGAWTSDGRWDEQYF. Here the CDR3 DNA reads TGTGCCAGCAGCCAAGATTCTCCGGGACAGGGGGCCTGGACTAGCGACGGGAGGTGGGACGAGCAGTACTTC.

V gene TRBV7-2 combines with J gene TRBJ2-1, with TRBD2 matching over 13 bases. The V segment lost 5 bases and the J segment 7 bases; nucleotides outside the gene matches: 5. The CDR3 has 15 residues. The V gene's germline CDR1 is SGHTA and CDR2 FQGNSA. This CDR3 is CASSAGLAGVNEQFF. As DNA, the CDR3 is TGTGCCAGCAGCGCCGGACTAGCGGGAGTTAATGAGCAGTTCTTC.

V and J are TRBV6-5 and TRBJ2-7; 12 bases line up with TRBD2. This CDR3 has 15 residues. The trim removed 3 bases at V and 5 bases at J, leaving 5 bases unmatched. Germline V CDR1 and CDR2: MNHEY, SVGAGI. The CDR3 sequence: CASSYLAGGLNEQYF. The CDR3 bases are TGTGCCAGCAGTTATCTAGCGGGAGGGTTGAACGAGCAGTACTTC.

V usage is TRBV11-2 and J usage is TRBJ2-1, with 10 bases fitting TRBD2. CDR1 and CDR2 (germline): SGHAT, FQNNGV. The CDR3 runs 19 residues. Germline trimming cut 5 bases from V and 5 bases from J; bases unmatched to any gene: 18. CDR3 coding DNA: TGTGCCAGCAGCGGAGCAAAGCCTCTAGCGGGAGATATCGACAATGAGCAGTTCTTC. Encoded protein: CASSGAKPLAGDIDNEQFF.

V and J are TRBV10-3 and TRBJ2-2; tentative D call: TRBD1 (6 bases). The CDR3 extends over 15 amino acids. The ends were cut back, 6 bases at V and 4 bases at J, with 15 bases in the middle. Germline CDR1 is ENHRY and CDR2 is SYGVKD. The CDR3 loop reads CAIRDSGTTTGELFF. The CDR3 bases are TGTGCCATCAGGGACTCCGGGACAACCACCGGGGAGCTGTTTTTT.

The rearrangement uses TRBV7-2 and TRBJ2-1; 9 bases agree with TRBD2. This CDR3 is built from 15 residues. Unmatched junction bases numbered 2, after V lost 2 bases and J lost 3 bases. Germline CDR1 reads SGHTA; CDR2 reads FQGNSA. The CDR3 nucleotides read TGTGCCAGCAGCTTACAAGCGGGAGGCTACAATGAGCAGTTCTTC. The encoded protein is CASSLQAGGYNEQFF.

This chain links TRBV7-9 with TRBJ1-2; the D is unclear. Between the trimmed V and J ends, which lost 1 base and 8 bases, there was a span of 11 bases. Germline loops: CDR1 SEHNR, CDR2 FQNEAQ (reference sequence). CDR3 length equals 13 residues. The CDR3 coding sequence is TGTGCCAGCAGCTTAGAAGGGTCTAGAGGCTACACCTTC. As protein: CASSLEGSRGYTF.

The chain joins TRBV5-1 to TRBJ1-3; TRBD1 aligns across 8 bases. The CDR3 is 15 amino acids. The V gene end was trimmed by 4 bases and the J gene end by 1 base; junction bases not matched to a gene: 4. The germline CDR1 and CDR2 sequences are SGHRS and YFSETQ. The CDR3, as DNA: TGCGCCAGCAGCCCCCAGGGGGCTTCTGGAAACACCATATATTTT. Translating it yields CASSPQGASGNTIYF.

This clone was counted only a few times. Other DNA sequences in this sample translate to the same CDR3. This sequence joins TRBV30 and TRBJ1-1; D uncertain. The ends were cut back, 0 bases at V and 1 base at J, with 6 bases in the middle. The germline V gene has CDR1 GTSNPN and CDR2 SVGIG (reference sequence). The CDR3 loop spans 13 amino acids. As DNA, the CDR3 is TGTGCCTGGAGTGTATCCAGGAACACTGAAGCTTTCTTT. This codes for CAWSVSRNTEAFF.